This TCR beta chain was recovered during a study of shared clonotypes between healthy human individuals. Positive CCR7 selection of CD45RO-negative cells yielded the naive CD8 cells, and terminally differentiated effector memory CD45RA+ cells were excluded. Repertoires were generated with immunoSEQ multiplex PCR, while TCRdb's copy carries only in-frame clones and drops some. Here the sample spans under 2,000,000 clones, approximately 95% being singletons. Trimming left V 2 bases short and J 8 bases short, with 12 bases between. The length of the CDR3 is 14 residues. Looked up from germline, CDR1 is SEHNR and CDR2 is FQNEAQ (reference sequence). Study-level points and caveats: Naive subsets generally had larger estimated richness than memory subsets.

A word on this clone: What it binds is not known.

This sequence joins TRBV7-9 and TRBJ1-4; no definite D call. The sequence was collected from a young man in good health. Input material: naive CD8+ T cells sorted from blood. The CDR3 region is CASSLLPEGEKLFF. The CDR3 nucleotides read TGTGCCAGCAGCTTATTGCCTGAAGGGGAAAAACTGTTTTTT.